This TCR beta chain was retrieved from a study of beta chain features in type 1 diabetes (dated by TCRdb to 2017 to 2018). In terms of the full investigation: Mean age, gender distribution, total cell number and subset yield were not different between patients and healthy donors. In the study, recently diagnosed type 1 diabetes patients and matched healthy donors were compared on the TCRB repertoires of their sorted circulating CD4+ T cell subsets. A total of about 100 million sorted cells were examined across all samples, and RNA yield correlated strongly with the number of cells per subset. Whereas all 30 or so donors provided naive and central memory subsets, regulatory and stem cell-like memory subsets were isolated from just 8 patients and about eight healthy donors. Here is what the overall study found, with its caveats: Sequencing cDNA rather than genomic DNA could over-represent highly expressing activated cells, although activation and CD3 levels did not differ between groups. A moderate but significant shortening of TCRB CDR3 length was observed in type 1 diabetes patients in all four CD4+ subsets. PCR may preferentially amplify shorter templates, but because patient and control samples were amplified and corrected together, any resulting skew would affect both groups equally. Because small numbers of individuals were included in the HLA sub-analyses, any influence of HLA type on TCRB rearrangement was left unresolved. Naive, central memory and regulatory TCRB repertoires appeared to be more similar among patients than among healthy donors. At VDJ recombination sites, patients with type 1 diabetes made fewer insertions and deleted more nucleotides, a pattern implying thymic rearrangement abnormalities.

The High Capacity cDNA Reverse Transcription Kit was used to reverse transcribe all of the isolated RNA, meaning that expressed TCRB transcripts were what got sequenced. For stem cell-like memory T cell samples, survey-depth immunoSEQ sequencing was used, averaging approximately 1 million total reads per sample. Sorted cells were lysed in RLT buffer, and RNA was extracted using DNase-treated RNeasy Micro or Mini kits according to cell number. Each cell subset was processed on its own to prevent cross-contamination, while patient and healthy donor samples were processed together. Using the immunoSEQ multiplex PCR, TCRB sequences were amplified from cDNA into 87-bp fragments spanning the CDR3 region. Sequencing of the amplicons was performed on the Illumina HiSeq platform. In the paper's pipeline: PCR bias was computationally corrected using synthetic template baselines, reads within Hamming distance 2 were collapsed, and singletons that could not be merged were discarded. Reads were aligned against IMGT so that V, D and J genes, CDR3 length and insertions or deletions at six rearrangement sites could be assigned. Within each subset, clonotype counts were normalized to sorted cell number, and only after that were true diversity and Gini coefficients computed with the tcR R package. The overlap coefficient, calculated on TCRB nucleotide sequences, was used to quantify repertoire sharing. The table comes from immuneACCESS by way of TCRdb, which keeps in-frame sequences with V and J called. Part of the clones is missing from these tables; in studies checked, under half for an unresolved V gene and the rest for unknown reasons. The V and J calls and clone size were taken over from that table, and D and trimming were inferred from the DNA. Recorded for this sample are around 46,000 clones; roughly 47% of them occurred a single time. The leading ten clones occupy roughly 0.13% of the sample.

Turning to this clone: The target of this receptor is not known. Base-call qualities are not available, and no considerably larger clone is one nucleotide away.

From each donor, a single peripheral blood sample of roughly 0.11 L on average was drawn into heparinised tubes. A BD FACSAria II and a panel including CD45RO, CCR7, CD25, CD127, CD95 and CD27 were used to sort naive, central memory, regulatory and stem cell-like memory CD4+ T cells. A purity above 98% was achieved for all sorted populations. PBMCs were isolated right away by Lymphoprep density gradient centrifugation and were stained directly, without culture. So that batch effects would be minimized, each experiment stained and sorted samples in pairs, pairing one healthy donor with one patient. The CDR3 contains 15 residues, cysteine and phenylalanine counted. Left in the record is the CDR3 DNA by itself, 45 bases read in frame from the first base. Compared with germline, V lacks 5 bases and J lacks 7 bases; bases without a gene match: 8. According to the germline V gene (reference sequence), CDR1 reads LNHNV and CDR2 reads YYDKDF.

The material sequenced was stem cell memory CD4+ T cells from blood. The cell subset or site label for this specimen denotes: stem cell-like memory CD4+ T cells. This TCR was recovered from a man younger than 40 with type 1 diabetes. Recombination connected TRBV15 to TRBJ2-1, and 10 junctional nucleotides match TRBD2. The CDR3 reads CATSFTSGIGNEQFF. The nucleotides are TGTGCCACCAGCTTCACTAGCGGGATTGGTAATGAGCAGTTCTTC. With all but the CDR3 taken from the reference TRBV15 and TRBJ2-1 genes, the full variable domain is: DAMVIQNPRYQVTQFGKPVTLSCSQTLNHNVMYWYQQKSSQAPKLLFHYYDKDFNNEADTPDNFQSRRPNTSFCFLDIRSPGLGDTAMYLCATSFTSGIGNEQFFGPGTRLTVL.